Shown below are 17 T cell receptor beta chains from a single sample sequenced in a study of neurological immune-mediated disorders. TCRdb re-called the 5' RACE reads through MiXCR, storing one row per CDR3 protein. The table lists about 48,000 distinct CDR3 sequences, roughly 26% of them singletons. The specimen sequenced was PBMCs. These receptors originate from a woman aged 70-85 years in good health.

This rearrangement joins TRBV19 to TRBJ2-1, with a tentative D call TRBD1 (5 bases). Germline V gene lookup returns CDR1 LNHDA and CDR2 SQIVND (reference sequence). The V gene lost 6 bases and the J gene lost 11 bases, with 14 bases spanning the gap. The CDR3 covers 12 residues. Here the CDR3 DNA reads TGTGCCAGTAGGCTAGATCAGGGAAAGCAGTTCTTC. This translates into CASRLDQGKQFF.

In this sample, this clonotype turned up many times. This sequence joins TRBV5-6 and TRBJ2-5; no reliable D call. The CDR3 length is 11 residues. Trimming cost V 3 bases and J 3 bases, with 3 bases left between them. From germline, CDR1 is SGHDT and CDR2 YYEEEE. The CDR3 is CASSSKETQYF. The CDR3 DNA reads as TGTGCCAGCAGCTCCAAAGAGACCCAGTACTTC.

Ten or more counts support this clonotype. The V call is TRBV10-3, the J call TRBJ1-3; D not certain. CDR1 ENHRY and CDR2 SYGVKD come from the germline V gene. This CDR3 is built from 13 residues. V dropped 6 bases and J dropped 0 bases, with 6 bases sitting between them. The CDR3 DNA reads TGTGCCATCAGAGACACCTCTGGAAACACCATATATTTT. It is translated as CAIRDTSGNTIYF.

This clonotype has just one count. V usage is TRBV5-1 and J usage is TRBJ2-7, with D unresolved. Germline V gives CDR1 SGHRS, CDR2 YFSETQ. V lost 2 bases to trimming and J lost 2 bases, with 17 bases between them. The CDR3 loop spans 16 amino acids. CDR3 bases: TGCGCCAGCAGCTTTGGTTTTCTATCGGAGCCCTACGAGCAGTACTTC. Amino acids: CASSFGFLSEPYEQYF.

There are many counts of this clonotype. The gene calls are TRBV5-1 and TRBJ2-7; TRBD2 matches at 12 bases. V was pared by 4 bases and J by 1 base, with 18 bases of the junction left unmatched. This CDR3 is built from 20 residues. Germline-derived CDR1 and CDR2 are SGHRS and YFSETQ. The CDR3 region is CASSDLTGLAGNKISYEQYF. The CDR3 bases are TGCGCCAGCAGCGACTTAACGGGACTAGCGGGCAACAAGATATCCTACGAGCAGTACTTC. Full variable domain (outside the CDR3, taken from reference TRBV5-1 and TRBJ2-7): KAGVTQTPRYLIKTRGQQVTLSCSPISGHRSVSWYQQTPGQGLQFLFEYFSETQRNKGNFPGRFSGRQFSNSRSEMNVSTLELGDSALYLCASSDLTGLAGNKISYEQYFGPGTRLTVT.

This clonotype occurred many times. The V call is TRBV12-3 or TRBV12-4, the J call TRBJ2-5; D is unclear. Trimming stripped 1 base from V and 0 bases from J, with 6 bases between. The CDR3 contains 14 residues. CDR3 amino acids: CASSLGPDQETQYF. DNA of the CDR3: TGTGCCAGCAGTTTAGGTCCAGACCAAGAGACCCAGTACTTC.

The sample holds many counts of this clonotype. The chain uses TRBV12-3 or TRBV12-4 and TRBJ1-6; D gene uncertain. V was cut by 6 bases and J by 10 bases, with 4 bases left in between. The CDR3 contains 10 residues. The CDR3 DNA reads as TGTGCCAGCAGGGGATCACCCCTCCACTTT. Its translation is CASRGSPLHF.

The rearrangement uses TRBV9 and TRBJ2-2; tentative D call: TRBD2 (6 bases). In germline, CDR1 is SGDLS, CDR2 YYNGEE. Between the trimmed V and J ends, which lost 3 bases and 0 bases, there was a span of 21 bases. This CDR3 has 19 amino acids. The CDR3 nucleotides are TGTGCCAGCAGCGCCCGACCGGAGCCGGGGAGGTCGAACACCGGGGAGCTGTTTTTT. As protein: CASSARPEPGRSNTGELFF. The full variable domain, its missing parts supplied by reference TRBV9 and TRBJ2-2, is DSGVTQTPKHLITATGQRVTLRCSPRSGDLSVYWYQQSLDQGLQFLIQYYNGEERAKGNILERFSAQQFPDLHSELNLSSLELGDSALYFCASSARPEPGRSNTGELFFGEGSRLTVL.

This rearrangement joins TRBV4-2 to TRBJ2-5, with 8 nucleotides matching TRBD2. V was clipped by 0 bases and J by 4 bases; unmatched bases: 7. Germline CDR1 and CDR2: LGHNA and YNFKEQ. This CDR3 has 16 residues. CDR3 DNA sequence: TGTGCCAGCAGCCAAGACCGACGGACTAGCCGAGAGACCCAGTACTTC. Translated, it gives CASSQDRRTSRETQYF.

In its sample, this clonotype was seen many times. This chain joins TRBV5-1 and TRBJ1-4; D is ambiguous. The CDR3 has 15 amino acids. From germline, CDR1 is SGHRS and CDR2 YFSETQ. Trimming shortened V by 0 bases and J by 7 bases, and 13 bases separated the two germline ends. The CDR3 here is CASSLALSGGEKLFF. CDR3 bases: TGCGCCAGCAGCTTGGCACTCTCAGGTGGTGAAAAACTGTTTTTT.

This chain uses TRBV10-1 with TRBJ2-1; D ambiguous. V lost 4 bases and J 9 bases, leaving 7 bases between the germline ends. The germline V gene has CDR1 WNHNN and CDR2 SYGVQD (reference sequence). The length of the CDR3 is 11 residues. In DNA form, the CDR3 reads TGCGCCAGCAGTGGTTTCGGTGAGCAGTTCTTC. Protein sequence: CASSGFGEQFF.

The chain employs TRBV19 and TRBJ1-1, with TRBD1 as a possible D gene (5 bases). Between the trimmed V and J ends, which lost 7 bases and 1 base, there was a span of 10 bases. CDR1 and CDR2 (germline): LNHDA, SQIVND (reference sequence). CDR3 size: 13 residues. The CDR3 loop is CASISGGNTEAFF. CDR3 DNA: TGTGCCAGTATTTCCGGGGGGAACACTGAAGCTTTCTTT. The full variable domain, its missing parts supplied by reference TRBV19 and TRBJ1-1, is DGGITQSPKYLFRKEGQNVTLSCEQNLNHDAMYWYRQDPGQGLRLIYYSQIVNDFQKGDIAEGYSVSREKKESFPLTVTSAQKNPTAFYLCASISGGNTEAFFGQGTRLTVV.

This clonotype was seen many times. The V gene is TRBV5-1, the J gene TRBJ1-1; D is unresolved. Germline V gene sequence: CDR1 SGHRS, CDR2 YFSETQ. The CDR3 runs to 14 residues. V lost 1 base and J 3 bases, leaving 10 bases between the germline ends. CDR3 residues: CASSLLVEDTEAFF. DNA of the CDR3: TGCGCCAGCAGCTTGTTAGTGGAGGACACTGAAGCTTTCTTT. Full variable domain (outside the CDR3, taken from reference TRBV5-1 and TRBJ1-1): KAGVTQTPRYLIKTRGQQVTLSCSPISGHRSVSWYQQTPGQGLQFLFEYFSETQRNKGNFPGRFSGRQFSNSRSEMNVSTLELGDSALYLCASSLLVEDTEAFFGQGTRLTVV.

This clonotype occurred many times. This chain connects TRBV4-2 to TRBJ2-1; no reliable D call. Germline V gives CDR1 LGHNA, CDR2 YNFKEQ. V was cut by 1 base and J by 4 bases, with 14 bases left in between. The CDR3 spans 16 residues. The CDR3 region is CASSQVGAESYNEQFF. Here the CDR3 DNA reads TGTGCCAGCAGCCAAGTTGGCGCGGAGTCGTACAATGAGCAGTTCTTC.

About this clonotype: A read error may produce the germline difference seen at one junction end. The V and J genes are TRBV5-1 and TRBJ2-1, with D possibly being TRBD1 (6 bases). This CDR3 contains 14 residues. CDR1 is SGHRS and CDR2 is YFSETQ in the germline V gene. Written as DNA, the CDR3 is TGCGCCAGCAGCCAAGAGGGGACATACAATGAGCAATTCTTC. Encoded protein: CASSQEGTYNEQFF.

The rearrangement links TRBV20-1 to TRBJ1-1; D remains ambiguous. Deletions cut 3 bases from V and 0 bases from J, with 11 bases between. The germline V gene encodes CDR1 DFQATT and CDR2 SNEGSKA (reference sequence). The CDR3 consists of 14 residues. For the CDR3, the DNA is TGCAGTGCTAGTACGCCGGGGATGAACACTGAAGCTTTCTTT. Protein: CSASTPGMNTEAFF.

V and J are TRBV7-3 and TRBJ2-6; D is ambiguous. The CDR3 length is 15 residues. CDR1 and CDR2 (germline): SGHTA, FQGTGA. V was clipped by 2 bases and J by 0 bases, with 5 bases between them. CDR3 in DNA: TGTGCCAGCAGCTTAGAAAGCTCTGGGGCCAACGTCCTGACTTTC. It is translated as CASSLESSGANVLTF.